These T cell receptor beta chains were read from a single sample in a study of blood T cell repertoires in COVID-19. Sequencing used immunoSEQ multiplex PCR; TCRdb keeps in-frame clones, though not all of them. In the table there are more than 35,000 clones, approximately 90% of which are singletons. The material sequenced was peripheral blood. The receptors here all came from a human donor in a cohort sampled during active COVID-19. CDR3s include the opening cysteine and the closing phenylalanine or tryptophan.

>TRBJ2-1|TRBV10-2
CATTKTSGRASYNEQFF
>TRBJ1-2|TRBV7-9
CASSLVRGFNYGYTF
>TRBJ2-3|TRBV18
CASSPLTGVRGTDTQYF
>TRBJ1-2|TRBV28
CASSLQVRGYTF
>TRBJ1-2|TRBV19
CASSTLRDSTNYGYTF
>TRBJ2-1|TRBV27
CASSLAGGGRVEQFF
>TRBJ1-3|TRBV28
CASSFGLQDSGNTIYF
>TRBJ1-6|TRBV5-1
CASSLDRVENNSPLHF
>TRBJ2-1|TRBV4-1
CASSPPGLAGEGRDNEQFF
>TRBJ1-1|TRBV6-2/TRBV6-3
CASSARQGRTEAFF
>TRBJ2-5|TRBV7-6
CASSNRPGLAGEETQYF
>TRBJ2-7|TRBV5-1
CASSSYRDRGLYEQYF
>TRBJ1-3|TRBV19
CASSGQESSGNTIYF
>TRBJ2-1|TRBV7-9
CASSSRGLVNNEQFF
>TRBJ1-3|TRBV5-6
CASSLVGNTIYF
>TRBJ2-7|TRBV28
CASRGNRQGIGEQYF
>TRBJ2-3|TRBV5-1
CASSLAGRGSADTQYF
>TRBJ1-2|TRBV3-1/TRBV3-2
CASSPQGQYYGYTF
>TRBJ1-5|TRBV2
CASSPTGAQNQPQHF
>TRBJ2-2|TRBV28
CASSLGHPGELFF
>TRBJ1-1|TRBV6-5
CASSPIQGAEAFF
>TRBJ2-7|TRBV5-1
CASSPGDSSYEQYF
>TRBJ1-4|TRBV30
CAWREGGGREKLFF
>TRBJ2-5|TRBV11-2
CASSLKTSGRASVGETQYF
>TRBJ2-7|TRBV6-5
CASNPPRQHEQYF
>TRBJ2-6|TRBV19
CASRDRASPGANVLTF
>TRBJ2-4|TRBV7-9
CASSLGGVVAKNIQYF
>TRBJ1-5|TRBV6-6
CASSNRDRINQPQHF
>TRBJ2-3|TRBV5-1
CASSTRTSRADTQYF
>TRBJ2-5|TRBV18
CASSPGLTQETQYF
>TRBJ2-7|TRBV29-1
CSVEGIQGNRQYF
>TRBJ1-1|TRBV3-1/TRBV3-2
CASSHDEDMFTEAFF
>TRBJ1-1|TRBV29-1
CSVDRNTEAFF
>TRBJ2-1|TRBV5-1
CASSDLGLAYNEQFF
>TRBJ2-5|TRBV19
CASSILGLAAQETQYF
>TRBJ2-7|TRBV28
CASSTLAAVAYEQYF
>TRBJ2-2|TRBV4-3
CASSHPLYPRELFF
>TRBJ2-1|TRBV5-4
CASRHPAEAGVGEQFF
>TRBJ1-2|TRBV7-9
CASSLGAGYGYTF
>TRBJ1-1|TRBV7-2
CASSVLGTPGWTEAFF
>TRBJ1-4|TRBV28
CASRSLAGELFF
>TRBJ2-7|TRBV7-9
CASSSLRREPLSPYEQYF
>TRBJ2-1|TRBV5-1
CASSEQGSPYNEQFF
>TRBJ1-2|TRBV27
CASSSQGQGANYGYTF
>TRBJ2-3|TRBV7-2
CAISSGRARDTQYF
>TRBJ1-1|TRBV7-9
CASSVQGLMNTEAFF
>TRBJ2-7|TRBV30
CAWSLAGGFSYEQYF
>TRBJ1-2|TRBV3-1/TRBV3-2
CASSPGGARGYTF
>TRBJ2-1|TRBV12-3/TRBV12-4
CASRPDRHNEQFF
>TRBJ1-2|TRBV4-1
CASSLPTGAGYGYTF
>TRBJ2-1|TRBV9
CASSRLAGGSYNEQFF
>TRBJ1-6|TRBV27
CASSKGQGESPLHF
>TRBJ1-4|TRBV18
CASSPQGSGSEKLFF
>TRBJ2-7|TRBV4-3
CASSQLETSSYEQYF
>TRBJ2-1|TRBV30
CAWGLGGNEQFF
>TRBJ1-5|TRBV10-3
CAISESLQSNQPQHF
>TRBJ2-1|TRBV7-6
CASSHGYNEQFF
>TRBJ1-2|TRBV3-1/TRBV3-2
CASSLSGTADGYTF
>TRBJ2-1|TRBV3-1/TRBV3-2
CASSPGTGADEQFF
>TRBJ2-3|TRBV15
CATSRGPDRWAPTDTQYF